This entry lists 15 T cell receptor beta chains sequenced from one sample in a study of cytomegalovirus exposure and HLA in healthy donors. PCR primers comprised 60 Vbeta and 13 Jbeta primers. Using immunoSEQ multiplex PCR, the repertoire was profiled, and TCRdb retains in-frame clones only, with some absent. The sample yields some 130,000 clones, about 80% seen once. Sequenced material: PBMCs. The receptors derive from a man aged 35 to 55 in good health and CMV-seropositive.

This chain uses TRBV19 with TRBJ2-7, with D possibly TRBD1 on 8 matching bases. In germline, CDR1 is LNHDA, CDR2 SQIVND (reference sequence). The V end lost 4 bases, the J end lost 4 bases, and 14 bases lay between the germline ends. The CDR3 is made up of 14 amino acids. As DNA, the CDR3 is TGTGCCAGTAGTAAGCGGGACAGGTCGTACGAGCAGTACTTC. Protein: CASSKRDRSYEQYF.

This chain uses TRBV19 with TRBJ2-3; weak D call: TRBD2 (7 bases). Germline CDR1 and CDR2: LNHDA and SQIVND (reference sequence). The ends were cut back, 5 bases at V and 2 bases at J, with 17 bases in the middle. The CDR3 loop spans 16 amino acids. The CDR3 loop reads CASSPPGGLFTDTQYF. CDR3 in DNA: TGTGCCAGTAGTCCCCCCGGGGGGCTCTTCACAGATACGCAGTATTTT.

V gene TRBV4-1 combines with J gene TRBJ1-5, with 8 bases identical to TRBD1. J gave up 6 bases and V 1 base, and 8 bases lay outside the gene matches. The CDR3 has 16 residues. Germline lookup yields CDR1 MGHRA and CDR2 YSYEKL. This chain's CDR3 is CASSQGETGVGQPQHF. CDR3 in DNA: TGCGCCAGCAGCCAAGGCGAGACAGGGGTGGGTCAGCCCCAGCATTTT.

Note on this clone: A junction boundary mismatches the germline segment, possibly from a read error. V usage is TRBV29-1 and J usage is TRBJ2-7, with D perhaps matching TRBD1 (5 bases). The CDR3 spans 11 residues. Germline-derived CDR1 and CDR2 are SQVTM and ANQGSEA. Written as DNA, the CDR3 is TGCAGCGTGGAAGACAGCTACGAGCAGTACTTC. Translating gives CSVEDSYEQYF.

J is TRBJ2-7 and V is TRBV5-1, with 7 bases identical to TRBD1. In germline, CDR1 is SGHRS, CDR2 YFSETQ. Unmatched junction bases numbered 11, after V lost 4 bases and J lost 4 bases. The CDR3 extends over 15 amino acids. This chain's CDR3 is CASSPRQGTVYEQYF. The CDR3 DNA sequence: TGCGCCAGCAGCCCAAGACAGGGAACGGTTTACGAGCAGTACTTC.

The chain carries TRBV27 and TRBJ2-7; maybe TRBD1 (6 bases). Per germline, CDR1 MNHEY and CDR2 SMNVEV (reference sequence). V lost 4 bases, J lost 3 bases, and 13 bases lay in between. This CDR3 has 14 amino acids. CDR3 amino acids: CASSWDTESYEQYF. The DNA for the CDR3 is TGTGCCAGCAGTTGGGACACCGAGAGCTACGAGCAGTACTTC.

For this clone: Compared with germline, one end of the junction differs, possibly owing to a read error. This chain connects TRBV5-8 to TRBJ2-3; the D gene is possibly TRBD1 (7 bases). The CDR3 runs 15 residues. CDR1 SGHTS and CDR2 YDEGEE come from the germline V gene. The CDR3 loop is CASSFGEAGTVTQYF. In nucleotides, the CDR3 is TGTGCCAGCAGCTTCGGTGAGGCGGGGACAGTTACGCAGTATTTT.

The V and J genes are TRBV11-2 and TRBJ2-3; tentatively, D is TRBD1 (6 bases). The CDR3 consists of 12 residues. Germline CDR1 and CDR2: SGHAT and FQNNGV. V was pared by 5 bases and J by 6 bases, with 9 bases between. The CDR3 bases are TGTGCCAGCAGCCAAGGGGGTGATACGCAGTATTTT. Its translation: CASSQGGDTQYF.

This chain links TRBV4-2 with TRBJ2-1; 7 nucleotides line up with TRBD2. Germline V gene lookup returns CDR1 LGHNA and CDR2 YNFKEQ. This CDR3 comprises 17 residues. Trimming removed 0 bases from V and 0 bases from J; junction bases left unmatched: 5. The CDR3 nucleotides read TGTGCCAGCAGCCAAGACCCTAGCGGAAGCTCCTACAATGAGCAGTTCTTC. This codes for CASSQDPSGSSYNEQFF.

This chain joins TRBV6-5 and TRBJ1-5, with TRBD1 identical over 7 bases. The germline V gene has CDR1 MNHEY and CDR2 SVGAGI. The CDR3 spans 15 residues. The V segment lost 6 bases and the J segment 0 bases; nucleotides outside the gene matches: 5. The CDR3 coding sequence is TGTGCCAGCAGGAGGACAGGCAATAGCAATCAGCCCCAGCATTTT. Translated: CASRRTGNSNQPQHF.

A remark on this clone: Compared with germline, one end of the junction differs, possibly owing to a read error. J is TRBJ1-5 and V is TRBV7-9; unclear D gene. The CDR3 runs 12 residues. The germline CDR1 and CDR2 sequences are SEHNR and FQNEAQ (reference sequence). This CDR3 reads CSSSLGDQPQHF. In DNA, the CDR3 is TGTTCCAGCAGCTTAGGCGATCAGCCCCAGCATTTT.

Only a few counts were recorded for this clone. V is TRBV29-1 and J is TRBJ2-7, with 10 bases that match TRBD2. J gave up 3 bases and V 6 bases, and 8 bases lay outside the gene matches. CDR1 and CDR2 (germline): SQVTM, ANQGSEA. This CDR3 spans 14 amino acids. CDR3 DNA sequence: TGCAGCGTCCCGCTAGCGGGAGTAAGCTACGAGCAGTACTTC. Its protein product is CSVPLAGVSYEQYF.

The chain uses TRBV5-1 and TRBJ1-2; no definite D call. The length of the CDR3 is 13 residues. Trimming pared 2 bases from V and 0 bases from J, leaving 5 bases between. Germline CDR1 is SGHRS and CDR2 is YFSETQ. Here the CDR3 DNA reads TGCGCCAGCAGCTTAACAGCTAACTATGGCTACACCTTC. Protein sequence: CASSLTANYGYTF.

The chain carries TRBV7-9 and TRBJ1-4, with 9 positions matching TRBD1. The CDR3 extends over 15 amino acids. With 1 base clipped from V and 6 bases from J, the junction kept 3 bases outside the gene matches. CDR1 is SEHNR, CDR2 FQNEAQ, per germline (reference sequence). DNA of the CDR3: TGTGCCAGCAGCTTAGTACAGGGGGCTTATGAAAAACTGTTTTTT. As protein: CASSLVQGAYEKLFF.

Only a few counts were recorded for this clone. An end of the junction differs from the germline gene, which may be a read error. This chain joins TRBV7-9 and TRBJ2-7; 10 bases are shared with TRBD2. CDR3 length: 15 amino acids. Germline CDR1 and CDR2: SEHNR and FQNEAQ (reference sequence). CDR3 residues: CSSSSTSGVSYEQYF. In nucleotides, the CDR3 is TGTTCCAGCAGCTCAACTAGCGGGGTATCCTACGAGCAGTACTTC.